A selection of T cell receptor beta chains follows, all from one sample in a study of OX40 agonist ivuxolimab in advanced cancers. Generated by immunoSEQ multiplex PCR, the TCRdb table keeps only in-frame clones and is missing some. The sample consists of fewer than 45,000 clones, roughly 80% of them appearing once. The sequenced sample was CD4+ or CD8+ T cells sorted from blood, obtained in a trial of the OX40 agonist ivuxolimab. The source is an adult with an advanced solid tumor such as melanoma, head and neck, liver or kidney cancer. Both conserved end residues are part of each CDR3. Each record gives: V gene, J gene, clone size, D gene, CDR3 DNA, CDR3 protein. A D gene is named only where the DNA matches it firmly. Size tells how often a clone was seen (once, few, many) or the class of an expanded clone, and some rows leave it out.

V gene: TRBV6-1
J gene: TRBJ2-6
clone size: NA
D gene: NA
CDR3 DNA: TGTGCCAGCAGCGCAGGTACATCTGGGGCCAACGTCCTGACTTTC
CDR3 protein: CASSAGTSGANVLTF

V gene: TRBV7-6
J gene: TRBJ2-5
clone size: NA
D gene: TRBD2
CDR3 DNA: TGTGCCAGCAGCTTAGGGGCGGGAGGGCCGGCTGAGACCCAGTACTTC
CDR3 protein: CASSLGAGGPAETQYF

V gene: TRBV4-1
J gene: TRBJ1-2
clone size: NA
D gene: NA
CDR3 DNA: TGCGCCAGCAGCCAAGATACCAGGTCCTATGGCTACACCTTC
CDR3 protein: CASSQDTRSYGYTF

V gene: TRBV28
J gene: TRBJ1-2
clone size: NA
D gene: NA
CDR3 DNA: TGTGCCAGCAGTTTAGGAAGGCCCGGAGGCTACACCTTC
CDR3 protein: CASSLGRPGGYTF

V gene: TRBV11-1
J gene: TRBJ2-7
clone size: NA
D gene: NA
CDR3 DNA: TGTGCCAGCAGCCAGAATGCGGACGAGCAGTACTTC
CDR3 protein: CASSQNADEQYF

V gene: TRBV11-3
J gene: TRBJ2-7
clone size: NA
D gene: TRBD2
CDR3 DNA: TGTGCCAGCAGCTACCCCCAAATACTGTCTAGCGGATACTACGAGCAGTACTTC
CDR3 protein: CASSYPQILSSGYYEQYF

V gene: TRBV7-2
J gene: TRBJ1-1
clone size: NA
D gene: NA
CDR3 DNA: TGTGCCAGCAGCTTAGCGCAGGGGCTAGGCACTGAAGCTTTCTTT
CDR3 protein: CASSLAQGLGTEAFF

V gene: TRBV4-1
J gene: TRBJ2-1
clone size: NA
D gene: NA
CDR3 DNA: TGCGCCAGCAGCCGTTTTGGCGCGAGCAATGAGCAGTTCTTC
CDR3 protein: CASSRFGASNEQFF

V gene: TRBV5-4
J gene: TRBJ2-1
clone size: NA
D gene: NA
CDR3 DNA: TGTGCCAGCAGCGATCCGCGGGGGCAGGAGCAGTTCTTC
CDR3 protein: CASSDPRGQEQFF

V gene: TRBV28
J gene: TRBJ1-4
clone size: NA
D gene: NA
CDR3 DNA: TGTGCCAGCAGTGCCGGGTCAACTAATGAAAAACTGTTTTTT
CDR3 protein: CASSAGSTNEKLFF

V gene: TRBV19
J gene: TRBJ2-1
clone size: NA
D gene: TRBD2
CDR3 DNA: TGTGCCAGTAGTATGGGGGCCCCCCTTAGCGGGAGGAATGAGCAGTTCTTC
CDR3 protein: CASSMGAPLSGRNEQFF

V gene: TRBV5-5
J gene: TRBJ1-5
clone size: NA
D gene: NA
CDR3 DNA: TGTGCCAGCAGCTTGCGCGGGGGCGCGGCTCAGCCCCAGCATTTT
CDR3 protein: CASSLRGGAAQPQHF

V gene: TRBV25-1
J gene: TRBJ2-5
clone size: NA
D gene: NA
CDR3 DNA: TGTGCCAGCAGCGCGGAGGGGAATTGGGAGACCCAGTACTTC
CDR3 protein: CASSAEGNWETQYF

V gene: TRBV14
J gene: TRBJ2-1
clone size: NA
D gene: NA
CDR3 DNA: TGTGCCAGCAGCTCCTTAAATGAGCAGTTCTTC
CDR3 protein: CASSSLNEQFF

V gene: TRBV11-2
J gene: TRBJ2-5
clone size: NA
D gene: NA
CDR3 DNA: TGTGCCAGCAGCTTAGGCCTGGGTTGGGAGACCCAGTACTTC
CDR3 protein: CASSLGLGWETQYF

V gene: TRBV5-3
J gene: TRBJ2-1
clone size: NA
D gene: TRBD1
CDR3 DNA: TGTGCCAGAAGCATTCCTTACAGGGGGCATCACAATGAGCAGTTCTTC
CDR3 protein: CARSIPYRGHHNEQFF

V gene: TRBV6-5
J gene: TRBJ2-7
clone size: NA
D gene: TRBD2
CDR3 DNA: TGTGCCAGCAGTCCCCTCCCGGGAGGGGCCTACGAGCAGTACTTC
CDR3 protein: CASSPLPGGAYEQYF

V gene: TRBV11-3
J gene: TRBJ2-1
clone size: NA
D gene: TRBD2
CDR3 DNA: TGTGCCAGCAGCTTAAAAGGGACTAGCGGTTACAATGAGCAGTTCTTC
CDR3 protein: CASSLKGTSGYNEQFF

V gene: TRBV28
J gene: TRBJ2-1
clone size: NA
D gene: TRBD2
CDR3 DNA: TGTGCCAACGCGCCTACTAGCGGGAACTACAATGAGCAGTTCTTC
CDR3 protein: CANAPTSGNYNEQFF

V gene: TRBV7-8
J gene: TRBJ2-1
clone size: NA
D gene: NA
CDR3 DNA: TGTGCCAGCAGCTTAGAGAGGCCGAGCTCCTACAATGAGCAGTTCTTC
CDR3 protein: CASSLERPSSYNEQFF

V gene: TRBV29-1
J gene: TRBJ2-5
clone size: NA
D gene: TRBD2
CDR3 DNA: TGCAGCGTTCAGACTAGCGGTCCCGTCGGGTACTTC
CDR3 protein: CSVQTSGPVGYF

V gene: TRBV18
J gene: TRBJ1-1
clone size: NA
D gene: NA
CDR3 DNA: TGTGCCAGCTCACCGCGGAACACAAACACTGAAGCTTTCTTT
CDR3 protein: CASSPRNTNTEAFF

V gene: TRBV19
J gene: TRBJ2-5
clone size: NA
D gene: NA
CDR3 DNA: TGTGCCAGTAGTATCCGGGGCACCCAGTACTTC
CDR3 protein: CASSIRGTQYF

V gene: TRBV11-2
J gene: TRBJ2-1
clone size: NA
D gene: NA
CDR3 DNA: TGTGCCAGCAGCCGCCCGGGGACAAGCCCGTGGGAGCAGTTCTTC
CDR3 protein: CASSRPGTSPWEQFF

V gene: TRBV29-1
J gene: TRBJ2-1
clone size: NA
D gene: TRBD2
CDR3 DNA: TGCTCAGTAGCGGGAGTAAGAAATGAGCAGTTCTTC
CDR3 protein: CSVAGVRNEQFF

V gene: TRBV30
J gene: TRBJ1-2
clone size: NA
D gene: NA
CDR3 DNA: TGTGCCTGGAGCTCGGGCCAAGGGTATGGCTACACCTTC
CDR3 protein: CAWSSGQGYGYTF

V gene: TRBV5-1
J gene: TRBJ1-2
clone size: NA
D gene: TRBD1
CDR3 DNA: TGCGCCAGCAGCCGGGGAGCAGGGGGCGATGGCTACACCTTC
CDR3 protein: CASSRGAGGDGYTF

V gene: TRBV2
J gene: TRBJ2-7
clone size: NA
D gene: TRBD2
CDR3 DNA: TGTGCCAGCGCCTGGACTAGTACTCTTATCACCTACGAGCAGTACTTC
CDR3 protein: CASAWTSTLITYEQYF

V gene: TRBV15
J gene: TRBJ2-4
clone size: once
D gene: NA
CDR3 DNA: TGTGCCACCTCCCCCGGAGGGCTAGCCAAAAACATTCAGTACTTC
CDR3 protein: CATSPGGLAKNIQYF

V gene: TRBV7-9
J gene: TRBJ2-7
clone size: once
D gene: TRBD1
CDR3 DNA: TGTGCCAGCAGCCTTGGGCCGGGACAGGGGGCGCAAGAGCAGTACTTC
CDR3 protein: CASSLGPGQGAQEQYF

V gene: TRBV5-1
J gene: TRBJ2-5
clone size: NA
D gene: TRBD2
CDR3 DNA: TGCGCCAGCAGCTTGTGGGGGGGCCAAGAGACCCAGTACTTC
CDR3 protein: CASSLWGGQETQYF

V gene: TRBV14
J gene: TRBJ2-1
clone size: NA
D gene: TRBD2
CDR3 DNA: TGTGCCAGCAGCCAGAGCGGGAGGAACAATGAGCAGTTCTTC
CDR3 protein: CASSQSGRNNEQFF